A selection of T cell receptor beta chains follows, all from one sample in a study of T cell changes during pregnancy in multiple sclerosis. The table came from immunoSEQ multiplex PCR; TCRdb's copy has only in-frame clones and leaves some out. The data contain some 71,000 clones, roughly 94% of them singletons. The sample in question was peripheral blood, obtained after pregnancy. These receptors were obtained from a female donor with multiple sclerosis, enrolled in a pregnancy study. The CDR3 runs from the conserved cysteine through the conserved F or W. The D gene is left open where the match is weak. Where a row states a size, it is once, few, many or the class of an expanded clone; other rows omit it.

V gene: TRBV5-6
D gene: NA
J gene: TRBJ2-7
clone size: NA
CDR3 protein: CASSTNRVYEQYF
CDR3 DNA: TGTGCCAGCAGTACAAACAGGGTCTACGAGCAGTACTTC

V gene: TRBV2
D gene: TRBD1
J gene: TRBJ1-3
clone size: NA
CDR3 protein: CASSENPTGISGNTIYF
CDR3 DNA: TGTGCCAGCAGTGAAAACCCGACAGGGATCTCTGGAAACACCATATATTTT

V gene: TRBV12-5
D gene: NA
J gene: TRBJ1-1
clone size: few
CDR3 protein: CASGFIQGAEAFF
CDR3 DNA: TGTGCTAGTGGTTTTATTCAGGGCGCTGAAGCTTTCTTT

V gene: TRBV11-3
D gene: TRBD1
J gene: TRBJ2-1
clone size: once
CDR3 protein: CASSLGQGTYNEQFF
CDR3 DNA: TGTGCCAGCAGCTTGGGACAGGGTACCTACAATGAGCAGTTCTTC

V gene: TRBV7-3
D gene: TRBD2
J gene: TRBJ2-1
clone size: NA
CDR3 protein: CASSPREGGEQFF
CDR3 DNA: TGTGCCAGCAGCCCACGGGAGGGCGGGGAGCAGTTCTTC

V gene: TRBV27
D gene: TRBD2
J gene: TRBJ2-1
clone size: NA
CDR3 protein: CASSFILAGAYNEQFF
CDR3 DNA: TGTGCCAGCAGTTTCATTCTAGCGGGTGCCTACAATGAGCAGTTCTTC

V gene: TRBV19
D gene: TRBD1
J gene: TRBJ2-7
clone size: NA
CDR3 protein: CASRKQGGEVDYEQYF
CDR3 DNA: TGTGCCAGTAGGAAACAGGGGGGCGAAGTTGACTACGAGCAGTACTTC

V gene: TRBV10-1
D gene: TRBD1
J gene: TRBJ2-1
clone size: NA
CDR3 protein: CASSRTGSGSYNEQFF
CDR3 DNA: TGCGCCAGCAGTAGGACAGGGTCCGGCTCCTACAATGAGCAGTTCTTC

V gene: TRBV28
D gene: NA
J gene: TRBJ1-1
clone size: NA
CDR3 protein: CASSRDSVWIAEAFF
CDR3 DNA: TGTGCCAGCAGCCGCGACAGTGTTTGGATCGCTGAAGCTTTCTTT

V gene: TRBV4-3
D gene: NA
J gene: TRBJ2-6
clone size: few
CDR3 protein: CASSQLPQASGANVLTF
CDR3 DNA: TGCGCCAGCAGCCAATTGCCACAGGCCTCTGGGGCCAACGTCCTGACTTTC

V gene: TRBV27
D gene: NA
J gene: TRBJ2-3
clone size: NA
CDR3 protein: CASSLSPFTDTQYF
CDR3 DNA: TGTGCCAGCAGTTTATCCCCATTCACAGATACGCAGTATTTT

V gene: TRBV7-9
D gene: NA
J gene: TRBJ1-3
clone size: NA
CDR3 protein: CASSQDPNRYGGNTIYF
CDR3 DNA: TGTGCCAGCAGCCAGGATCCCAACCGCTACGGTGGAAACACCATATATTTT

V gene: TRBV27
D gene: TRBD2
J gene: TRBJ2-1
clone size: NA
CDR3 protein: CASSLGTSGSMNEQFF
CDR3 DNA: TGTGCCAGCAGTCTAGGGACTAGCGGGAGTATGAATGAGCAGTTCTTC

V gene: TRBV10-3
D gene: TRBD2
J gene: TRBJ2-7
clone size: NA
CDR3 protein: CAISPRGTSGSYEQYF
CDR3 DNA: TGTGCCATCAGTCCCCGCGGGACTAGCGGGAGCTACGAGCAGTACTTC

V gene: TRBV27
D gene: TRBD2
J gene: TRBJ2-7
clone size: once
CDR3 protein: CASSLWGALADFREQYF
CDR3 DNA: TGTGCCAGCAGTTTATGGGGGGCACTAGCGGACTTTCGGGAGCAGTACTTC

V gene: TRBV2
D gene: NA
J gene: TRBJ2-1
clone size: NA
CDR3 protein: CASRQGSTSSYNEQFF
CDR3 DNA: TGTGCCAGCAGGCAGGGGTCCACGAGCTCCTACAATGAGCAGTTCTTC

V gene: TRBV6-5
D gene: NA
J gene: TRBJ2-1
clone size: NA
CDR3 protein: CASSSQGPYNEQFF
CDR3 DNA: TGTGCCAGCAGTTCCCAGGGGCCGTACAATGAGCAGTTCTTC

V gene: TRBV2
D gene: TRBD1
J gene: TRBJ2-7
clone size: NA
CDR3 protein: CASSPLGGVAQYF
CDR3 DNA: TGTGCCAGCAGCCCCCTAGGGGGCGTCGCGCAGTACTTC

V gene: TRBV28
D gene: TRBD1
J gene: TRBJ1-4
clone size: NA
CDR3 protein: CASRITGEGGKLFF
CDR3 DNA: TGTGCCAGCCGTATTACAGGGGAAGGCGGAAAACTGTTTTTT

V gene: TRBV6-1
D gene: NA
J gene: TRBJ1-2
clone size: NA
CDR3 protein: CASSELSTDLNYGYTF
CDR3 DNA: TGTGCCAGCAGTGAACTGTCTACCGACTTGAACTATGGCTACACCTTC

V gene: TRBV5-1
D gene: TRBD2
J gene: TRBJ2-5
clone size: NA
CDR3 protein: CASSTASGRALETQYF
CDR3 DNA: TGCGCCAGCAGCACCGCTAGCGGGAGGGCCCTGGAGACCCAGTACTTC

V gene: TRBV13
D gene: TRBD1
J gene: TRBJ2-5
clone size: NA
CDR3 protein: CASTSGTEETQYF
CDR3 DNA: TGTGCCAGCACCTCCGGGACAGAAGAGACCCAGTACTTC

V gene: TRBV19
D gene: TRBD1
J gene: TRBJ2-5
clone size: NA
CDR3 protein: CASHSGTGEETQYF
CDR3 DNA: TGTGCCAGTCACTCCGGGACAGGGGAGGAGACCCAGTACTTC

V gene: TRBV27
D gene: NA
J gene: TRBJ1-4
clone size: NA
CDR3 protein: CASSLIWASNEKLFF
CDR3 DNA: TGTGCCAGCAGTTTAATCTGGGCCTCTAATGAAAAACTGTTTTTT

V gene: TRBV27
D gene: NA
J gene: TRBJ2-2
clone size: NA
CDR3 protein: CASSFWWETGELFF
CDR3 DNA: TGTGCCAGCAGTTTTTGGTGGGAGACCGGGGAGCTGTTTTTT

V gene: TRBV14
D gene: TRBD2
J gene: TRBJ2-4
clone size: once
CDR3 protein: CASSQGTSGRENIQYF
CDR3 DNA: TGTGCCAGCAGCCAAGGGACTAGCGGGAGGGAAAACATTCAGTACTTC

V gene: TRBV4-1
D gene: TRBD1
J gene: TRBJ1-6
clone size: NA
CDR3 protein: CASSQYTGANSPLHF
CDR3 DNA: TGCGCCAGCAGCCAATATACAGGGGCTAATTCACCCCTCCACTTT

V gene: TRBV7-2
D gene: TRBD2
J gene: TRBJ2-3
clone size: NA
CDR3 protein: CASSYSGRNTDTQYF
CDR3 DNA: TGTGCCAGCAGCTATAGCGGGAGGAACACAGATACGCAGTATTTT

V gene: TRBV27
D gene: TRBD1
J gene: TRBJ2-1
clone size: NA
CDR3 protein: CASSILGTGYGEQFF
CDR3 DNA: TGTGCCAGCAGTATACTAGGGACAGGTTACGGTGAGCAGTTCTTC

V gene: TRBV19
D gene: TRBD2
J gene: TRBJ2-1
clone size: NA
CDR3 protein: CASSMTPGTSGEGEQFF
CDR3 DNA: TGTGCCAGTAGTATGACACCCGGGACTAGCGGTGAGGGTGAGCAGTTCTTC

V gene: TRBV6-4
D gene: NA
J gene: TRBJ2-1
clone size: NA
CDR3 protein: CASVTGPYNEQFF
CDR3 DNA: TGTGCCAGCGTTACAGGACCCTACAATGAGCAGTTCTTC

V gene: TRBV27
D gene: TRBD1
J gene: TRBJ2-5
clone size: NA
CDR3 protein: CASSLKQGGTLQETQYF
CDR3 DNA: TGTGCCAGCAGTTTAAAACAGGGGGGTACCCTCCAAGAGACCCAGTACTTC

V gene: TRBV5-4
D gene: TRBD2
J gene: TRBJ2-1
clone size: once
CDR3 protein: CASSLAGGGNEQFF
CDR3 DNA: TGTGCCAGCAGCTTGGCTGGCGGGGGCAATGAGCAGTTCTTC

V gene: TRBV5-4
D gene: TRBD1
J gene: TRBJ2-7
clone size: NA
CDR3 protein: CASSHQTGGAYEQYF
CDR3 DNA: TGTGCCAGCAGCCATCAAACAGGGGGCGCGTACGAGCAGTACTTC

V gene: TRBV5-4
D gene: NA
J gene: TRBJ1-2
clone size: NA
CDR3 protein: CASSGGGWGNYGYTF
CDR3 DNA: TGTGCCAGCAGCGGGGGGGGATGGGGTAACTATGGCTACACCTTC

V gene: TRBV5-1
D gene: TRBD2
J gene: TRBJ2-1
clone size: once
CDR3 protein: CASNPSAGGTYNEQFF
CDR3 DNA: TGCGCCAGCAACCCCTCGGCGGGAGGGACTTACAATGAGCAGTTCTTC

V gene: TRBV28
D gene: NA
J gene: TRBJ2-7
clone size: NA
CDR3 protein: CASSHDNGRQYF
CDR3 DNA: TGTGCCAGCAGCCACGATAATGGTAGGCAGTACTTC

V gene: TRBV5-1
D gene: TRBD2
J gene: TRBJ2-3
clone size: NA
CDR3 protein: CASSLVAGVVDTQYF
CDR3 DNA: TGCGCCAGCAGCTTGGTCGCGGGAGTGGTAGATACGCAGTATTTT

V gene: TRBV14
D gene: NA
J gene: TRBJ1-1
clone size: NA
CDR3 protein: CASSQGGLHTEAFF
CDR3 DNA: TGTGCCAGCAGCCAAGGAGGGCTCCACACTGAAGCTTTCTTT

V gene: TRBV2
D gene: NA
J gene: TRBJ2-3
clone size: NA
CDR3 protein: CASRERAFSTDTQYF
CDR3 DNA: TGTGCCAGCAGAGAGAGGGCCTTCAGCACAGATACGCAGTATTTT

V gene: TRBV6-1
D gene: NA
J gene: TRBJ2-1
clone size: NA
CDR3 protein: CASSENRLASQFF
CDR3 DNA: TGTGCCAGCAGTGAAAACCGGCTAGCGTCACAGTTCTTC

V gene: TRBV2
D gene: TRBD1
J gene: TRBJ1-5
clone size: NA
CDR3 protein: CASGSGTGYQPQHF
CDR3 DNA: TGTGCCAGCGGGTCCGGGACAGGGTACCAGCCCCAGCATTTT

V gene: TRBV29-1
D gene: NA
J gene: TRBJ1-1
clone size: NA
CDR3 protein: CSVEDTAGGEAFF
CDR3 DNA: TGCAGCGTTGAAGATACCGCCGGGGGGGAAGCTTTCTTT

V gene: TRBV19
D gene: NA
J gene: TRBJ2-5
clone size: NA
CDR3 protein: CASRPTRTGKETQYF
CDR3 DNA: TGTGCCAGTAGACCAACCCGGACGGGAAAAGAGACCCAGTACTTC

V gene: TRBV4-1
D gene: NA
J gene: TRBJ1-1
clone size: NA
CDR3 protein: CASSQDRSANTEAFF
CDR3 DNA: TGCGCCAGCAGCCAAGATAGAAGTGCGAACACTGAAGCTTTCTTT

V gene: TRBV29-1
D gene: TRBD1
J gene: TRBJ2-4
clone size: NA
CDR3 protein: CSANTPGQGGSDNIQYF
CDR3 DNA: TGCAGCGCGAACACCCCGGGACAGGGGGGATCCGACAACATTCAGTACTTC

V gene: TRBV18
D gene: NA
J gene: TRBJ1-2
clone size: once
CDR3 protein: CASSPGQATNYGYTF
CDR3 DNA: TGTGCCAGCTCACCCGGACAAGCTACTAACTATGGCTACACCTTC

V gene: TRBV6-1
D gene: TRBD1
J gene: TRBJ2-1
clone size: NA
CDR3 protein: CASSVGDRAYNEQFF
CDR3 DNA: TGTGCCAGCAGTGTTGGGGACAGAGCATACAATGAGCAGTTCTTC

V gene: TRBV5-4
D gene: TRBD2
J gene: TRBJ2-7
clone size: NA
CDR3 protein: CASSRAGLNYEQYF
CDR3 DNA: TGTGCCAGCAGCCGCGCGGGACTAAACTACGAGCAGTACTTC

V gene: TRBV6-5
D gene: TRBD2
J gene: TRBJ2-7
clone size: many
CDR3 protein: CASSYWGGAGYEQYF
CDR3 DNA: TGTGCCAGCAGTTACTGGGGGGGTGCGGGATACGAGCAGTACTTC

V gene: TRBV4-1
D gene: NA
J gene: TRBJ2-7
clone size: NA
CDR3 protein: CASSQGDSPHEQYF
CDR3 DNA: TGCGCCAGCAGCCAAGGGGACTCCCCTCACGAGCAGTACTTC

V gene: TRBV6-4
D gene: TRBD2
J gene: TRBJ2-6
clone size: NA
CDR3 protein: CASSAGGDSGANVLTF
CDR3 DNA: TGTGCCAGCTCGGCGGGAGGCGACTCTGGGGCCAACGTCCTGACTTTC

V gene: TRBV28
D gene: TRBD1
J gene: TRBJ2-7
clone size: NA
CDR3 protein: CASSSRTGGVVEQYF
CDR3 DNA: TGTGCCAGCAGTAGCAGGACAGGGGGCGTCGTCGAGCAGTACTTC